This T cell receptor (beta chain) was captured by sequencing in a study of T cell clonotyping in hematopoietic cell transplantation. This clone appeared a single time. The antigen is not known. The study's findings and limits: At the given depth, recipient repertoires were over 95% de novo clonotypes. CD4 and CD8 repertoire contributions could not be separated without sorting.

Sequenced by immunoSEQ multiplex PCR; TCRdb stores in-frame clones only, minus some. The table lists approximately 44,000 clones, roughly 80% of them singletons. As to time point: recipient sample about 28 days before transplant, after cytoreduction. The germline CDR1 and CDR2 sequences are SGHAT and FQNNGV. J lost 6 bases, V lost 4 bases, and 12 bases had no gene match. The CDR3 has 15 residues. The sequences come from peripheral blood mononuclear cells, collected before stem cell transplant. This receptor was taken from a man in his 60s with myelodysplastic syndrome. Some clones in this sample may be carry-over from other donors' samples. V is TRBV11-2 and J is TRBJ2-7; 7 positions agree with TRBD1. This CDR3 is CASSSTGTALSEQYF. DNA for the CDR3: TGTGCCAGCAGCTCAACCGGGACAGCTCTGAGCGAGCAGTACTTC.